The rows below give T cell receptor beta chains drawn from one sample of a study of shared clonotypes between healthy human individuals. TCRdb's copy holds only in-frame clones and misses some; the assay was immunoSEQ multiplex PCR. Here the sample spans about 600,000 clones, roughly 95% being singletons. Sequences were obtained from naive CD8+ T cells sorted from blood. The receptors stem from a woman in her thirties in good health. Both conserved end residues are part of each CDR3. The D gene is left open where the match is weak. Only part of the rows carry a size: once, few, many, or a class if the clone is expanded.

CDR3 | DNA | size | J | D | V
CASSLGGGSTDTQYF | TGCGCCAGCAGCCTCGGGGGAGGGAGCACAGATACGCAGTATTTT | once | TRBJ2-3 | TRBD2 | TRBV5-1
CASSLGGAGWSYEQYF | TGTGCCAGCAGCTTAGGAGGGGCGGGCTGGTCCTACGAGCAGTACTTC | NA | TRBJ2-7 | NA | TRBV11-2
CASSGRGGVGQPQHF | TGTGCCAGCAGTGGTCGAGGGGGGGTTGGTCAGCCCCAGCATTTT | NA | TRBJ1-5 | NA | TRBV25-1
CASSIGLGGGTDTQYF | TGTGCCAGCAGTATCGGACTAGGGGGGGGCACAGATACGCAGTATTTT | NA | TRBJ2-3 | NA | TRBV6-6
CASSPRTGGYEQYF | TGTGCCAGCAGTCCTCGGACAGGGGGCTACGAGCAGTACTTC | NA | TRBJ2-7 | TRBD1 | TRBV27
CASSPMRQTRYEQYF | TGTGCCAGCAGCCCGATGAGACAGACACGCTACGAGCAGTACTTC | NA | TRBJ2-7 | NA | TRBV7-2
CASTRGADTQYF | TGTGCCAGCACCCGCGGGGCAGATACGCAGTATTTT | once | TRBJ2-3 | NA | TRBV28
CASSLGGRESYEQYF | TGTGCCAGCAGCTTAGGGGGGCGGGAATCCTACGAGCAGTACTTC | NA | TRBJ2-7 | NA | TRBV7-8
CASSQTGYWEQYF | TGCGCCAGCAGCCAGACAGGTTATTGGGAGCAGTACTTC | NA | TRBJ2-7 | NA | TRBV4-1
CASSLMGIAETQYF | TGTGCCAGCAGCTTAATGGGTATTGCAGAGACCCAGTACTTC | NA | TRBJ2-5 | NA | TRBV11-2
CASSQDRYQPQHF | TGCGCCAGCAGCCAAGACAGGTATCAGCCCCAGCATTTT | NA | TRBJ1-5 | NA | TRBV4-1
CASAEGSGDAFF | TGTGCCAGCGCCGAGGGGTCGGGTGATGCTTTCTTT | NA | TRBJ1-1 | NA | TRBV27
CASSPRQGPFETEAFF | TGTGCCAGCAGTCCCCGACAGGGACCGTTTGAAACTGAAGCTTTCTTT | NA | TRBJ1-1 | TRBD1 | TRBV28
CASSFGPNTEAFF | TGTGCCAGCAGTTTTGGTCCAAATACTGAAGCTTTCTTT | NA | TRBJ1-1 | NA | TRBV27
CASSERFGQGSGNTIYF | TGTGCCAGCAGCGAGCGGTTTGGACAGGGGTCTGGAAACACCATATATTTT | NA | TRBJ1-3 | TRBD1 | TRBV9
CASSLAGTSGRDNEQFF | TGCGCCAGCAGTCTAGCAGGGACTAGCGGGCGGGACAATGAGCAGTTCTTC | NA | TRBJ2-1 | TRBD2 | TRBV10-1
CASRFLAGETQYF | TGTGCCAGCCGCTTTCTAGCTGGCGAGACCCAGTACTTC | NA | TRBJ2-5 | NA | TRBV2
CASSPGHTLAQYF | TGTGCCAGTTCTCCGGGACACACGCTGGCCCAGTACTTC | NA | TRBJ2-5 | NA | TRBV21-1
CASSPPRGAGELFF | TGTGCCAGCAGCCCACCGCGGGGGGCCGGGGAGCTGTTTTTT | NA | TRBJ2-2 | TRBD2 | TRBV5-6
CASSFNYYEQYF | TGCGCCAGCAGCTTTAATTACTACGAGCAGTACTTC | NA | TRBJ2-7 | NA | TRBV5-1
CASSFNGEANTEAFF | TGTGCCAGCAGCTTTAATGGGGAGGCGAACACTGAAGCTTTCTTT | NA | TRBJ1-1 | NA | TRBV5-4
CASALWGRGALNTGELFF | TGTGCCAGCGCCCTTTGGGGAAGGGGGGCACTAAACACCGGGGAGCTGTTTTTT | NA | TRBJ2-2 | NA | TRBV27
CASSSSDRIQVGELFF | TGTGCCAGCAGCTCCTCGGACCGAATACAGGTCGGGGAGCTGTTTTTT | NA | TRBJ2-2 | NA | TRBV13
CASSVDPFGQGNNEQYF | TGTGCCAGCAGCGTAGACCCCTTCGGACAGGGGAACAACGAGCAGTACTTC | NA | TRBJ2-7 | TRBD1 | TRBV9
CASSPERRGTYEQYF | TGTGCCAGCAGCCCCGAAAGGAGAGGCACCTACGAGCAGTACTTC | once | TRBJ2-7 | NA | TRBV7-9
CAWANRGHGNTIYF | TGTGCCTGGGCTAACAGGGGCCATGGAAACACCATATATTTT | NA | TRBJ1-3 | TRBD1 | TRBV30
CASSQDYRALNTEAFF | TGTGCCAGCAGCCAAGACTACAGGGCCCTGAACACTGAAGCTTTCTTT | NA | TRBJ1-1 | NA | TRBV4-2
CASGLKTGDATNEKLFF | TGTGCTAGTGGTTTGAAAACAGGGGACGCAACTAATGAAAAACTGTTTTTT | NA | TRBJ1-4 | TRBD1 | TRBV12-5
CASSPTSGRAYEQFF | TGCGCCAGCAGCCCGACTAGCGGGAGGGCCTATGAGCAGTTCTTC | NA | TRBJ2-1 | TRBD2 | TRBV4-1
CASSIWQAGELFF | TGTGCCAGTAGTATTTGGCAGGCCGGGGAGCTGTTTTTT | NA | TRBJ2-2 | NA | TRBV19
CASSERGSLAKNIQYF | TGCGCCAGCAGTGAGAGGGGGAGTCTAGCCAAAAACATTCAGTACTTC | NA | TRBJ2-4 | NA | TRBV10-2
CASSFFVGESYEQYF | TGTGCCAGCAGTTTCTTCGTGGGAGAGTCCTACGAGCAGTACTTC | once | TRBJ2-7 | NA | TRBV28
CASSPGALTYEQYF | TGTGCCAGCAGTCCCGGGGCCCTGACCTACGAGCAGTACTTC | NA | TRBJ2-7 | NA | TRBV27
CASSPGQGASYEQYF | TGTGCCAGCAGCCCTGGACAGGGGGCCTCCTACGAGCAGTACTTC | NA | TRBJ2-7 | TRBD1 | TRBV28
CASYQGATTDTQYF | TGCGCCAGCTACCAGGGGGCAACAACGGATACGCAGTATTTT | NA | TRBJ2-3 | TRBD1 | TRBV5-1
CASSLVFGSGIEQYF | TGTGCCAGCAGCTTAGTCTTTGGGTCAGGGATCGAGCAGTACTTC | NA | TRBJ2-7 | NA | TRBV7-9
CASSLRTGGDGYTF | TGTGCCAGCAGCTTAAGGACAGGGGGGGACGGCTACACCTTC | NA | TRBJ1-2 | TRBD1 | TRBV5-6
CASSWLAGGPSVQYF | TGTGCCAGCAGCTGGTTAGCGGGAGGGCCGTCAGTGCAGTACTTC | NA | TRBJ2-5 | TRBD2 | TRBV7-8
CASRKPRDGANTF | TGTGCCAGCCGCAAACCGCGCGACGGGGCAAACACCTTC | NA | TRBJ1-2 | NA | TRBV28
CASSITANTEAFF | TGTGCCAGTAGTATTACGGCCAACACTGAAGCTTTCTTT | NA | TRBJ1-1 | NA | TRBV19
CASSFHTEAFF | TGTGCCAGCTCCTTTCACACTGAAGCTTTCTTT | NA | TRBJ1-1 | NA | TRBV28
CASSQGPWTGEDTEAFF | TGTGCCAGCAGCCAAGGGCCATGGACAGGTGAGGACACTGAAGCTTTCTTT | NA | TRBJ1-1 | TRBD1 | TRBV16
CASSESDRPKEKLFF | TGTGCCAGCAGTGAAAGCGACAGGCCTAAGGAAAAACTGTTTTTT | NA | TRBJ1-4 | NA | TRBV6-1
CASSPETGGWGLAGVNEQFF | TGTGCCAGCAGTCCGGAGACAGGGGGTTGGGGTTTAGCGGGAGTAAATGAGCAGTTCTTC | NA | TRBJ2-1 | NA | TRBV27
CASRSWTLNEQFF | TGTGCCAGTAGATCCTGGACCCTTAATGAGCAGTTCTTC | NA | TRBJ2-1 | NA | TRBV19
CASSSHRGGTEAFF | TGCGCCAGCAGCTCCCACAGGGGGGGGACTGAAGCTTTCTTT | NA | TRBJ1-1 | TRBD1 | TRBV5-1